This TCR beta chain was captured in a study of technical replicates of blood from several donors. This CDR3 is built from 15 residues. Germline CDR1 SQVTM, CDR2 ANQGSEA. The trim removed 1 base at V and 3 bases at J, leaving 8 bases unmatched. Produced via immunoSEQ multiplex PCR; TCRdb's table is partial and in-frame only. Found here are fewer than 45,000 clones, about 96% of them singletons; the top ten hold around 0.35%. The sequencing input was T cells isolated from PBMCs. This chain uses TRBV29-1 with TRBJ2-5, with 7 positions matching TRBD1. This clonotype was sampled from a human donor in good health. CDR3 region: CSVEAGTALEETQYF. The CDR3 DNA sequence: TGCAGCGTTGAAGCCGGGACAGCCCTAGAAGAGACCCAGTACTTC.